The next 12 T cell receptor beta chains were all read from a single sample in a study of CD8 T cells in ankylosing spondylitis. TCRdb reanalysed the 5' RACE reads using MiXCR and keeps one entry per CDR3 protein. The sample yields 300,000 to 350,000 distinct CDR3 sequences, 14% to 15% seen once. Sequencing was done on a sample of blood, either unsorted or a sorted T cell fraction (not recorded which). Every receptor here comes from a male donor with ankylosing spondylitis or in good health (not recorded which).

The chain has TRBV5-1 and TRBJ2-7, with D possibly matching TRBD1 (5 bases). The CDR3 is 13 residues long. Germline CDR1 and CDR2: SGHRS and YFSETQ. V lost 4 bases, J lost 5 bases, and 13 bases lay in between. The chain's CDR3 is CASSVPIGDEQYF. DNA of the CDR3: TGCGCCAGCAGCGTACCCATAGGGGACGAGCAGTACTTC.

CDR3 sequence reads: CASRLGGPTDTQYF. In DNA form, the CDR3 reads TGTGCCAGCAGGTTGGGGGGGCCAACAGATACGCAGTATTTT. The chain recombines TRBV6-1 with TRBJ2-3; D perhaps matches TRBD2 (7 bases). Germline CDR1 and CDR2: MNHNS and SASEGT. The CDR3 is 14 amino acids. Between the trimmed V and J ends, which lost 6 bases and 3 bases, there was a span of 13 bases.

In this sample, this clonotype turned up a few times. This rearrangement joins TRBV10-3 to TRBJ1-5; D unresolved. Germline V gene data show CDR1 as ENHRY and CDR2 as SYGVKD. The CDR3 has 13 amino acids. Trimming left V 5 bases short and J 1 base short, with 6 bases between. Here the CDR3 DNA reads TGTGCCATCAGTCGAGAGAGCAATCAGCCCCAGCATTTT. Amino acid sequence: CAISRESNQPQHF.

This clonotype turned up a few times. The V call is TRBV10-3, the J call TRBJ2-3; possibly TRBD1 for D (5 bases). Germline V gene sequence: CDR1 ENHRY, CDR2 SYGVKD. The length of the CDR3 is 14 residues. The V end was cut by 6 bases, the J end by 1 base, with 11 bases between. This CDR3 reads CAISPSTGTDTQYF. Here the CDR3 DNA reads TGTGCCATCAGCCCGTCGACAGGCACAGATACGCAGTATTTT.

The gene calls are TRBV7-2 and TRBJ1-3, with TRBD1 identical over 7 bases. Trimming took 0 bases from V and 4 from J; bases not matched to a gene: 9. Germline CDR1 SGHTA, CDR2 FQGNSA. CDR3 size: 17 residues. The CDR3 loop reads CASSLALGTALGNTIYF. CDR3 in DNA: TGTGCCAGCAGCTTAGCGCTTGGGACAGCCTTGGGAAACACCATATATTTT.

This chain connects TRBV7-8 to TRBJ2-3; 8 bases agree with TRBD2. The CDR3 sequence is 14 residues long. Per the germline V gene, CDR1 is SGHVS and CDR2 is FQNEAQ. Unmatched junction bases numbered 3, after V lost 6 bases and J lost 1 base. The DNA of the CDR3 is TGTGCCAGCAGGCTGACTAGCGGCACAGATACGCAGTATTTT. This sequence encodes CASRLTSGTDTQYF.

This clonotype was seen only once. The chain combines TRBV5-1 with TRBJ2-5, with D possibly matching TRBD2 (7 bases). The CDR3 sequence is 15 residues long. Germline V gene lookup returns CDR1 SGHRS and CDR2 YFSETQ. V lost 0 bases and J lost 5, with 14 bases in between. Here the CDR3 DNA reads TGCGCCAGCAGCTTGGGCGGGGGCGCCCCGGAGACCCAGTACTTC. Its translation is CASSLGGGAPETQYF.

The chain joins TRBV5-1 to TRBJ2-1; 10 nucleotides match TRBD1. This CDR3 region has 15 residues. Germline V gene data show CDR1 as SGHRS and CDR2 as YFSETQ. V was clipped by 7 bases and J by 5 bases; unmatched bases: 9. CDR3 in amino acids: CASGDRGRGDNEQFF. The CDR3, as DNA: TGCGCCAGCGGAGACAGGGGGCGCGGGGACAATGAGCAGTTCTTC.

This clonotype was counted at least ten times. The rearrangement joins TRBV10-3 to TRBJ2-3; D uncertain. This CDR3 region has 10 residues. V was clipped by 7 bases and J by 7 bases, with 6 bases between them. The germline CDR1 and CDR2 sequences are ENHRY and SYGVKD. CDR3 DNA: TGTGCCATCAACACCAATACGCAGTATTTT. Encoded protein: CAINTNTQYF.

This chain links TRBV10-3 with TRBJ2-7; D perhaps matches TRBD1 (6 bases). The ends were cut back, 3 bases at V and 2 bases at J, with 14 bases in the middle. This CDR3 has 15 residues. Germline V lookup: CDR1 ENHRY, CDR2 SYGVKD. This CDR3 is CAISELQQGTYEQYF. The CDR3 coding sequence is TGTGCCATCAGTGAACTACAACAGGGCACCTACGAGCAGTACTTC.

This clonotype was detected a few times. The genes are TRBV30 and TRBJ1-6; tentative D call: TRBD1 (5 bases). V was cut by 3 bases and J by 5 bases, with 8 bases left in between. CDR3 length: 13 amino acids. The germline V gene has CDR1 GTSNPN and CDR2 SVGIG (reference sequence). CDR3 DNA sequence: TGTGCCTGGAGCGACAGTAATAATTCACCCCTCCACTTT. This translates into CAWSDSNNSPLHF.

The table lists this clonotype with a few counts. The chain is built from TRBV7-9 and TRBJ1-3, with 7 bases aligning to TRBD1. The CDR3 length is 14 residues. V gave up 10 bases and J gave up 0 bases; unmatched junction bases: 6. Germline V lookup: CDR1 SEHNR, CDR2 FQNEAQ (reference sequence). The CDR3 DNA sequence: TGTGCCACCGGGGACAGTAACTCTGGAAACACCATATATTTT. This translates into CATGDSNSGNTIYF.